This T cell receptor beta chain comes out of a study of CD8+CD57+ T cells in acquired aplastic anemia. Patients sequenced had flow cytometry evidence of CD8+CD57+ cell expansion. All patients had severe acquired aplastic anemia. In its sample, this clonotype was seen once. One end of the junction does not line up with germline, which may come from a read error. The CDR3 is made up of 17 amino acids. CDR1 is SEHNR, CDR2 FQNEAQ, per germline (reference sequence). Investigators profiled TCR beta VDJ and CDR3 from genomic DNA template. In TCRdb, the reads were re-called with MiXCR into one record per CDR3 protein. The profile shows over 150,000 distinct CDR3 sequences, about 60% of them singletons.

Sequencing was done on a sample of sorted CD4+, CD8+, or CD8+CD57+ T cells (not recorded which) from PBMCs. The clonotype comes from a human donor with aplastic anemia. The chain couples TRBV7-9 to TRBJ2-7; either TRBD1 or TRBD2 may supply D (5 bases each). The CDR3 nucleotides are TGTGCCAGCAGCCAAGAAGTCGGGGCATTCCTCTCCTACGAGCAGTACTTT. It translates to CASSQEVGAFLSYEQYF. The full variable domain, its missing parts supplied by reference TRBV7-9 and TRBJ2-7, is DTGVSQNPRHKITKRGQNVTFRCDPISEHNRLYWYRQTLGQGPEFLTYFQNEAQLEKSRLLSDRFSAERPKGSFSTLEIQRTEQGDSAMYLCASSQEVGAFLSYEQYFGPGTRLTVT.